The 17 T cell receptor beta chains in this list originate from one sample, sequenced in a study of blood T cell repertoires in COVID-19 (dated by TCRdb to 2018 to 2020). The library was produced with the immunoSEQ multiplex PCR assay. This is the immuneACCESS table as TCRdb keeps it, with only in-frame sequences that have V and J called. A part of the clones is gone; compared with another copy, unresolved V genes explain less than half, and the rest is unexplained. The sample contains about 200,000 clones, about 85% of them found a single time. The ten most abundant clones make up more than 8.5% of the sample. Input material: peripheral blood. Source of these receptors: a woman aged 50 to 60 with COVID-19, enrolled during active disease.

The V gene is TRBV11-3, the J gene TRBJ2-3; TRBD2 aligns across 8 bases. The V gene's germline CDR1 is SGHNT and CDR2 YENEEA. CDR3 length equals 16 residues. Trimming removed 3 bases from V and 4 bases from J; junction bases left unmatched: 9. CDR3 in amino acids: CASSFVASGWPDTQYF. CDR3 nucleotide sequence: TGTGCCAGCAGCTTCGTCGCTAGCGGGTGGCCAGATACGCAGTATTTT.

This rearrangement joins TRBV3-1 (or the pseudogene TRBV3-2) to TRBJ1-2; 7 bases match TRBD1. The germline V gene encodes CDR1 LGHDT and CDR2 YNNKEL (reference sequence). V dropped 3 bases and J dropped 3; count of bases not matched to a gene: 10. This CDR3 is 16 amino acids long. CDR3 sequence: CASSQLTGTQYYGYTF. CDR3 nucleotides: TGTGCCAGCAGCCAGTTGACAGGGACGCAGTACTATGGCTACACCTTC.

This chain uses TRBV5-1 with TRBJ2-3; 9 bases are a match to TRBD2. The junction had 16 bases not matched to a gene; V was cut back by 2 bases and J by 0 bases. CDR3 size: 20 residues. CDR1 is SGHRS and CDR2 is YFSETQ in the germline V gene. CDR3 region: CASSLPRRQPGLASTDTQYF. DNA of the CDR3: TGCGCCAGCAGCTTACCTCGACGTCAACCGGGACTAGCTAGCACAGATACGCAGTATTTT.

This rearrangement joins TRBV5-5 to TRBJ1-1; no clear D gene. Trimming took 0 bases from V and 5 from J, leaving 8 bases between them. There are 13 residues in the CDR3. The germline V gene has CDR1 SGHKS and CDR2 YYEKEE (reference sequence). As DNA, the CDR3 is TGTGCCAGCAGCTTGGTTGAGTGGACTGAAGCTTTCTTT. This codes for CASSLVEWTEAFF.

This clone was found once. The rearrangement joins TRBV19 to TRBJ2-1; possibly TRBD2 for D (7 bases). This CDR3 comprises 16 residues. Trimming stripped 1 base from V and 5 bases from J, with 15 bases between. Per germline, CDR1 LNHDA and CDR2 SQIVND (reference sequence). The CDR3 spells CASSIGRGGADNEQFF. The CDR3 nucleotides are TGTGCCAGTAGTATAGGGAGAGGGGGGGCCGACAATGAGCAGTTCTTC.

The J gene is TRBJ2-3, the V gene TRBV5-1; D is perhaps TRBD2 (5 bases). The germline gives CDR1 SGHRS, CDR2 YFSETQ. This CDR3 is built from 13 residues. V lost 0 bases and J lost 6, with 8 bases in between. CDR3 in DNA: TGCGCCAGCAGCTTGGGGACTGGGGATACGCAGTATTTT. Amino acids: CASSLGTGDTQYF.

CDR3 coding DNA: TGTGCCAGCTCACCACCGAGCGGGGGAGGGCCTCTAGCCAAAAACATTCAGTACTTC. Residues: CASSPPSGGGPLAKNIQYF. The rearrangement links TRBV18 to TRBJ2-4; 8 nucleotides align to TRBD2. The germline V gene has CDR1 KGHSH and CDR2 LQKENI. V trimming: 0 bases; J trimming: 0 bases; junction bases outside the gene matches: 10. The CDR3 consists of 19 residues.

The chain employs TRBV6-2 or TRBV6-3 and TRBJ2-1; 10 bases map to TRBD2. Germline-derived CDR1 and CDR2 are MNHEY and SVGEGT. This CDR3 contains 14 residues. Germline trimming cut 3 bases from V and 7 bases from J; bases unmatched to any gene: 3. The CDR3 sequence: CASSYLAGANEQFF. The CDR3, as DNA: TGTGCCAGCAGTTATCTAGCGGGGGCGAATGAGCAGTTCTTC.

The CDR3 is CATKPLTGSYEQYV. The CDR3 nucleotides are TGTGCCACCAAGCCCCTAACAGGATCCTACGAGCAGTACGTC. The rearrangement uses TRBV6-5 and TRBJ2-7; D is perhaps TRBD1 (5 bases). The CDR3 contains 14 residues. Trimming shortened V by 10 bases and J by 1 base, and 17 bases separated the two germline ends. Germline V gene data show CDR1 as MNHEY and CDR2 as SVGAGI.

The chain couples TRBV5-5 to TRBJ2-5; D is uncertain. This CDR3 has 13 amino acids. CDR1 and CDR2 (germline): SGHKS, YYEKEE (reference sequence). V lost 6 bases and J 3 bases, leaving 12 bases between the germline ends. The chain's CDR3 is CASTLLTEETQYF. For the CDR3, the DNA is TGTGCCAGCACCCTGCTTACGGAAGAGACCCAGTACTTC.

This chain uses TRBV28 with TRBJ2-7; 7 bases match TRBD2. CDR3 length: 13 residues. V dropped 4 bases and J dropped 7; count of bases not matched to a gene: 7. In germline, CDR1 is MDHEN, CDR2 SYDVKM. The CDR3 coding sequence is TGTGCCAGCAGTTCCCTGGCGGGGGTGGAGCAGTACTTC. Encoded protein: CASSSLAGVEQYF. The variable domain in full, with the rest retrieved from reference TRBV28 and TRBJ2-7, is DVKVTQSSRYLVKRTGEKVFLECVQDMDHENMFWYRQDPGLGLRLIYFSYDVKMKEKGDIPEGYSVSREKKERFSLILESASTNQTSMYLCASSSLAGVEQYFGPGTRLTVT.

The count of this clone is one. The chain links TRBV5-1 to TRBJ2-2; 9 nucleotides agree with TRBD1. The germline V gene has CDR1 SGHRS and CDR2 YFSETQ. Trimming at V came to 4 bases and at J to 0 bases, leaving 1 base not matched to a gene. The CDR3 totals 15 residues. CDR3 sequence: CASSRDRANTGELFF. The CDR3 nucleotides read TGCGCCAGCAGCCGGGACAGGGCGAACACCGGGGAGCTGTTTTTT. The complete variable domain, with remaining parts taken from reference TRBV5-1 and TRBJ2-2, reads KAGVTQTPRYLIKTRGQQVTLSCSPISGHRSVSWYQQTPGQGLQFLFEYFSETQRNKGNFPGRFSGRQFSNSRSEMNVSTLELGDSALYLCASSRDRANTGELFFGEGSRLTVL.

This clone was detected only once. This chain joins TRBV4-2 and TRBJ2-2, with D hard to call. V lost 1 base, J lost 6 bases, and 12 bases lay in between. The CDR3 contains 15 residues. Germline V lookup: CDR1 LGHNA, CDR2 YNFKEQ. The CDR3 sequence: CASSQGAGYAGELFF. The CDR3 DNA is TGTGCCAGCAGCCAAGGAGCAGGATACGCCGGGGAGCTGTTTTTT.

A few counts support this clone. The CDR3 here is CASSLTGSYTF. DNA for the CDR3: TGCGCCAGCAGCTTGACAGGGAGCTACACCTTC. The genes are TRBV5-1 and TRBJ1-2; possible D gene TRBD1, 6 bases. Per germline, CDR1 SGHRS and CDR2 YFSETQ. Trimming took 1 base from V and 9 from J, leaving 7 bases between them. CDR3 size: 11 residues.

The chain is built from TRBV3-1 (or the pseudogene TRBV3-2) and TRBJ2-7, with D perhaps matching TRBD1 (6 bases). Germline CDR1 reads LGHDT; CDR2 reads YNNKEL (reference sequence). The length of the CDR3 is 20 residues. V lost 1 base and J lost 0, with 25 bases in between. The CDR3 sequence is CASSQGAIGTSRILSYEQYF. CDR3 nucleotides: TGTGCCAGCAGCCAAGGGGCAATCGGGACAAGCCGTATCCTCTCCTACGAGCAGTACTTC.

In DNA, the CDR3 is TGTGCCAGCAGCTTGACTAGCGGGTTGGGCACCGGGGAGCTGTTTTTT. Its protein product is CASSLTSGLGTGELFF. V gene TRBV7-7 combines with J gene TRBJ2-2, with 10 bases matching TRBD2. V lost 3 bases to trimming and J lost 4 bases; unmatched junction nucleotides: 5. Germline values: CDR1 SSHAT, CDR2 FNYEAQ (reference sequence). The CDR3 sequence is 16 residues long.

This clone was seen only a few times. The V and J genes are TRBV28 and TRBJ1-2; D may be TRBD1 (6 bases). In germline, CDR1 is MDHEN, CDR2 SYDVKM. This CDR3 has 12 residues. With 10 bases removed from V and 4 bases from J, the gap between germline ends came to 13 bases. The CDR3 coding sequence is TGTGCCACCCCAGGGGTGAGCTATGGCTACACCTTC. Translating gives CATPGVSYGYTF.